The present TCR beta chain was sequenced within a study of regulatory T cells in long-lasting Graves disease. Time point: newly diagnosed GD, antithyroid drugs for less than 3 months. RNA from PBMCs was the source of the TCR library. General study points: Persistent Graves' cases showed lower TCR diversity than newly diagnosed cases.

A word on this clonotype: Antigen unknown.

To make TCR beta libraries, researchers used iRepertoire HTBI primers and Arm-PCR of CDR3 regions. TCRdb called the multiplex PCR reads again in MiXCR, with one record for every CDR3 protein. The sample holds 440,000 or so distinct CDR3 sequences; under 15% are singletons and the top ten take around 15%. Trimming removed 0 bases from V and 0 bases from J, with 6 bases in between. This CDR3 is built from 15 residues. Germline V gives CDR1 MNHEY, CDR2 SVGAGI. These data are also associated with another study on T cells in Graves' hyperthyroidism and ophthalmopathy.

The origin of this receptor is a woman in her thirties with Graves disease. This chain connects TRBV6-5 to TRBJ1-5; D is unresolved. The sequenced sample was peripheral blood mononuclear cells (PBMCs), obtained at new diagnosis, from a patient treated with antithyroid drugs. The CDR3 loop is CASSYSLDSNQPQHF. CDR3 nucleotides: TGTGCCAGCAGTTACTCGCTCGATAGCAATCAGCCCCAGCATTTT.